A single sample is the source of the 10 T cell receptor beta chains below, sequenced in a study of blood T cell repertoires in COVID-19. The repertoire was sequenced with immunoSEQ multiplex PCR; TCRdb's copy has only in-frame clones and lacks some. The data hold hundreds of thousands of clones, with just under 90% observed a single time. Sequencing was performed on peripheral blood. The receptors were gathered from a woman aged 18 to 35 with acute or convalescent COVID-19.

The chain has TRBV9 and TRBJ2-3; 14 bases line up with TRBD2. Trimming took 0 bases from V and 4 from J; bases not matched to a gene: 4. The CDR3 extends over 17 amino acids. CDR1 is SGDLS and CDR2 is YYNGEE in the germline V gene. The CDR3 reads CASSVGEGLAGADTQYF. In DNA form, the CDR3 reads TGTGCCAGCAGCGTAGGCGAGGGACTAGCGGGGGCAGATACGCAGTATTTT.

CDR3 nucleotide sequence: TGTGCCAGCAGTTTAGCAGGTTCCGGGGCCAACGTCCTGACTTTC. It is translated as CASSLAGSGANVLTF. V gene TRBV27 combines with J gene TRBJ2-6; D gene ambiguous. The germline CDR1 and CDR2 sequences are MNHEY and SMNVEV (reference sequence). This CDR3 region has 15 residues. V lost 2 bases, J lost 4 bases, and 9 bases lay in between.

J is TRBJ2-5 and V is TRBV12-3 or TRBV12-4; TRBD1 aligns across 8 bases. The J segment lost 7 bases and the V segment lost 10 bases, leaving 5 bases of the junction unmatched. This CDR3 is 11 amino acids long. The DNA of the CDR3 is TGTGCCACTCAGGGGGCTGGGACCCAGTACTTC. Protein: CATQGAGTQYF.

The rearrangement joins TRBV25-1 to TRBJ1-4, with 8 bases matching TRBD1. Trimming took 2 bases from V and 7 from J; bases not matched to a gene: 6. The germline V gene encodes CDR1 MGHDK and CDR2 SYGVNS. CDR3 length equals 15 residues. The DNA of the CDR3 is TGTGCCAGCAGTGAACCAGGGGGCCGGTCTGAAAAACTGTTTTTT. Protein: CASSEPGGRSEKLFF.

V usage is TRBV15 and J usage is TRBJ2-7, with TRBD1 identical over 8 bases. The CDR3 extends over 15 amino acids. Germline trimming cut 3 bases from V and 1 base from J; bases unmatched to any gene: 5. CDR1 is LNHNV, CDR2 YYDKDF, per germline (reference sequence). CDR3: CATSSDRGPSYEQYF. CDR3 in DNA: TGTGCCACCAGCAGCGACAGGGGCCCTTCCTACGAGCAGTACTTC.

CDR3 in DNA: TGTGCCAGCAGCGTAGCTCCGCTAGCGCGGGGCGGGGAGCTGTTTTTT. Amino acid sequence: CASSVAPLARGGELFF. This chain connects TRBV9 to TRBJ2-2; TRBD2 is a possible D gene (6 bases). This CDR3 contains 16 residues. Deletions cut 0 bases from V and 7 bases from J, with 16 bases between. Germline CDR1 reads SGDLS; CDR2 reads YYNGEE.

The rearrangement links TRBV2 to TRBJ1-4; 8 positions match TRBD1. CDR1 and CDR2 from the germline V gene are SNHLY and FYNNEI. There are 15 residues in the CDR3. The junction had 7 bases not matched to a gene; V was cut back by 5 bases and J by 5 bases. In DNA form, the CDR3 reads TGTGCCAGCAGTTGGGGTCAGGGGGCAAATGAAAAACTGTTTTTT. Encoded protein: CASSWGQGANEKLFF.

This chain links TRBV12-3 or TRBV12-4 with TRBJ1-5, with D perhaps TRBD1 (6 bases). The CDR3 runs to 13 residues. V lost 7 bases and J lost 6, with 13 bases in between. CDR3 in amino acids: CASNPGDPQPQHF. The CDR3 nucleotides read TGTGCCAGCAACCCAGGGGACCCTCAGCCCCAGCATTTT.

V and J are TRBV7-9 and TRBJ1-1; 7 bases are shared with TRBD1. V lost 2 bases, J lost 9 bases, and 6 bases stayed unmatched. The CDR3 is made up of 13 amino acids. Germline CDR1 and CDR2: SEHNR and FQNEAQ (reference sequence). CDR3 nucleotides: TGTGCCAGCAGCTTAATTCAGGGGGGAAAAGCTTTCTTT. Amino acids: CASSLIQGGKAFF. Looking up the rest from reference TRBV7-9 and TRBJ1-1 gives the full variable domain: DTGVSQNPRHKITKRGQNVTFRCDPISEHNRLYWYRQTLGQGPEFLTYFQNEAQLEKSRLLSDRFSAERPKGSFSTLEIQRTEQGDSAMYLCASSLIQGGKAFFGQGTRLTVV.

V is TRBV5-1 and J is TRBJ2-1; TRBD2 might be the D (7 bases). CDR3 length: 13 residues. The germline gives CDR1 SGHRS, CDR2 YFSETQ. Trimming took 2 bases from V and 6 from J, leaving 9 bases between them. The CDR3: CASSLGGVNEQFF. The CDR3 nucleotides read TGCGCCAGCAGCTTAGGGGGGGTCAATGAGCAGTTCTTC. The full variable domain, rest sourced from reference TRBV5-1 and TRBJ2-1, is KAGVTQTPRYLIKTRGQQVTLSCSPISGHRSVSWYQQTPGQGLQFLFEYFSETQRNKGNFPGRFSGRQFSNSRSEMNVSTLELGDSALYLCASSLGGVNEQFFGPGTRLTVL.